Listed below are T cell receptor beta chains from one sample, sequenced in a study of blood T cell repertoires in COVID-19. Clones were read by immunoSEQ multiplex PCR, and TCRdb kept only the in-frame ones, dropping some. The table lists about 50,000 clones, more than 80% of them singletons. Sequencing used peripheral blood. The receptors were gathered from a man between 60 and 70 years old with acute or convalescent COVID-19. Each CDR3 is given with its conserved first and last residue. The D gene is left open where the match is weak. Some rows mark clone size as missing; the rest say once, few, many or name a class of expanded clone.

v_gene	j_gene	abundance	len	d_gene	CDR3nt	CDR3aa
TRBV19	TRBJ2-7	.	13	.	TGTGCCAGTAGTACACGACAGAGTGGGGAGCAGTACTTC	CASSTRQSGEQYF
TRBV27	TRBJ2-7	.	14	TRBD1	TGTGCCAGCGCATCCGGGACAGGCTCCTACGAGCAGTACTTC	CASASGTGSYEQYF
TRBV25-1	TRBJ2-7	.	14	.	TGTGCCAGCAATCGAGCAGGGTTGATCCACGAGCAGTACTTC	CASNRAGLIHEQYF
TRBV12-3/TRBV12-4	TRBJ2-2	few	13	.	TGTGCCAGCAGTACAGTTAACACCGGGGAGCTGTTTTTT	CASSTVNTGELFF
TRBV7-6	TRBJ2-7	.	15	.	TGTGCCAGCAGCTTGCTTGGGGGCGGATCCTACGAGCAGTACTTC	CASSLLGGGSYEQYF
TRBV5-1	TRBJ2-1	.	16	TRBD2	TGCGCCAGCAGTCGGAGTCTAGCGGGGGGCCACAATGAGCAGTTCTTC	CASSRSLAGGHNEQFF
TRBV5-8	TRBJ1-2	once	15	TRBD1	TGTGCCAGCAGCCTCGGACAGGGGGTTTTCTATGGCTACACCTTC	CASSLGQGVFYGYTF
TRBV5-1	TRBJ1-6	.	15	TRBD1	TGCGCCAGCAGTAGGGCAGGGGGTTATAATTCACCCCTCCACTTT	CASSRAGGYNSPLHF
TRBV7-3	TRBJ2-6	.	14	.	TGTGCCAGCAGCAGAAGCTCCGGGGCCAACGTCCTGACTTTC	CASSRSSGANVLTF
TRBV6-6	TRBJ2-7	.	15	TRBD2	TGTGCCAGCAGTTTTCTAGCGGGGGCGACCTACGAGCAGTACTTC	CASSFLAGATYEQYF
TRBV14	TRBJ1-3	.	13	.	TGTGCCAGCAGCCAATTCGCGGGAAACACCATATATTTT	CASSQFAGNTIYF
TRBV12-3/TRBV12-4	TRBJ2-1	.	12	.	TGTGCCAGCAGTTTCGGGGAGCATGAGCAGTTCTTC	CASSFGEHEQFF
TRBV2	TRBJ1-5	.	12	.	TGTGCCAGCAATCTGGCCAATCAGCCCCAGCATTTT	CASNLANQPQHF
TRBV9	TRBJ2-7	.	15	TRBD1	TGTGCCAGCAGCGTTACAGGGGGCAGTTCCTACGAGCAGTACTTC	CASSVTGGSSYEQYF
TRBV7-6	TRBJ1-1	few	20	TRBD1	TGTGCCAGCAGCGGAGAACGGGACAGGGGTCTAGCACTAGGGAACACTGAAGCTTTCTTT	CASSGERDRGLALGNTEAFF
TRBV9	TRBJ2-7	.	12	.	TGTGCCAGCAGCGTAGTGGACAACGAGCAGTACTTC	CASSVVDNEQYF
TRBV27	TRBJ1-1	.	13	.	TGTGCCAGCAGCAAACAGGTGAACACTGAAGCTTTCTTT	CASSKQVNTEAFF
TRBV11-3	TRBJ2-7	.	13	.	TGTGCCAGCAGCTTTCAGGGGTCTTCCGTGCAGTACTTC	CASSFQGSSVQYF
TRBV12-3/TRBV12-4	TRBJ2-3	.	12	.	TGTGCCAGCTCAGGTCGTGCAGATACGCAGTATTTT	CASSGRADTQYF
TRBV7-2	TRBJ2-2	few	16	.	TGTGCCAGCAGCTTAAGCCGGGGGGCTATCACCGGGGAGCTGTTTTTT	CASSLSRGAITGELFF
TRBV9	TRBJ2-1	.	14	.	TGTGCCAGCAGGCCCCACAGGGTTAACAATGAGCAGTTCTTC	CASRPHRVNNEQFF
TRBV2	TRBJ2-1	.	13	.	TGTGCCAGCAGTCCCTACTTCGCGAATGAGCAGTTCTTC	CASSPYFANEQFF
TRBV11-2	TRBJ1-1	.	18	TRBD1	TGTGCCAGCAGCTTAACAGGGGACCCCAACTACCTGAACACTGAAGCTTTCTTT	CASSLTGDPNYLNTEAFF
TRBV10-3	TRBJ1-2	once	12	.	TGTGCCACGGGGGGGAATGGACGTGGCTACACCTTC	CATGGNGRGYTF
TRBV7-2	TRBJ1-6	.	13	.	TGTGCCAGTTCGCGGCCGCTTAATTCACCCCTCCACTTT	CASSRPLNSPLHF
TRBV7-9	TRBJ2-2	.	13	.	TGTGCCAGCAGCTTATGGAGTACCGGGGAGCTGTTTTTT	CASSLWSTGELFF
TRBV6-5	TRBJ2-7	.	16	TRBD1	TGTGCCAGCAGTTCTTTCGGGACAGTTAGATACTACGAGCAGTACTTC	CASSSFGTVRYYEQYF
TRBV19	TRBJ2-1	.	15	.	TGTGCCAGTAGTACGACGACAGGACCCTACAATGAGCAGTTCTTC	CASSTTTGPYNEQFF
TRBV23-1	TRBJ1-2	.	14	TRBD1	TGCGCCAGCAGTCCGGACAGGGGGCACAATGGCTACACCTTC	CASSPDRGHNGYTF